The 11 T cell receptor beta chains below were found in one sample sequenced in a study of patients and donors after allogeneic stem cell transplantation. Using its own MiXCR run on the RT-PCR reads, TCRdb lists one record per CDR3 protein. The sample records around 200,000 distinct CDR3 sequences, around two fifths being singletons. The sequencing input was blood, either unsorted or a sorted T cell fraction (not recorded which). The receptors derive from a human donor who was either an allogeneic HSCT recipient or a stem cell or donor lymphocyte infusion donor (not recorded which). It is not recorded whose cells these are; they may come from a transplant donor.

The chain recombines TRBV5-1 with TRBJ1-4; no firm D call. This CDR3 spans 14 amino acids. V shed 1 base and J shed 5 bases, with 9 bases lying between them. Germline CDR1 is SGHRS and CDR2 is YFSETQ. DNA for the CDR3: TGCGCCAGCAGCTTGAATGGGCCAAATGAAAAACTGTTTTTT. Protein: CASSLNGPNEKLFF.

The chain recombines TRBV12-3 or TRBV12-4 with TRBJ2-3; the D gene is possibly TRBD2 (5 bases). Trimming removed 6 bases from V and 2 bases from J, with 12 bases in between. This CDR3 has 14 amino acids. As DNA, the CDR3 is TGTGCCAGCAGAAACGGGGTTTCCACAGATACGCAGTATTTT. It encodes CASRNGVSTDTQYF.

This clonotype came up a few times. DNA for the CDR3: TGTGCCTCTACCCAACTCGTGGAGGCAGCTTTCTTT. Translated, it gives CASTQLVEAAFF. V and J are TRBV28 and TRBJ1-1; no firm D call. The V gene's germline CDR1 is MDHEN and CDR2 SYDVKM. Trimming stripped 11 bases from V and 10 bases from J, with 20 bases between. The CDR3 length is 12 residues.

This chain joins TRBV28 and TRBJ1-1; D unresolved. The V and J ends lost 5 bases and 0 bases respectively, with 19 bases between them. CDR1 is MDHEN and CDR2 is SYDVKM in the germline V gene. CDR3 length equals 17 residues. The chain's CDR3 is CASSHRGLVFLNTEAFF. The CDR3 nucleotides read TGTGCCAGCAGTCATCGAGGGTTGGTGTTCCTGAACACTGAAGCTTTCTTT.

This clonotype has just a few counts. The chain recombines TRBV19 with TRBJ1-5; possible D gene TRBD1, 5 bases. Germline-derived CDR1 and CDR2 are LNHDA and SQIVND (reference sequence). This CDR3 contains 13 residues. V was shortened by 5 bases and J by 2 bases, with 7 bases between the two germline ends. The chain's CDR3 is CASSQQGNQPQHF. The CDR3, as DNA: TGTGCCAGTAGTCAACAGGGCAATCAGCCCCAGCATTTT.

The J gene is TRBJ2-7, the V gene TRBV9, with 8 bases matching TRBD1. Losses at the gene ends were 0 bases for V and 4 bases for J; bases not matched to a gene: 6. There are 15 residues in the CDR3. Germline values: CDR1 SGDLS, CDR2 YYNGEE. DNA of the CDR3: TGTGCCAGCAGCGTAGGGTGGACAGGGAAATACGAGCAGTACTTC. Its translation: CASSVGWTGKYEQYF.

The genes are TRBV28 and TRBJ1-3; no clear D. The V gene's germline CDR1 is MDHEN and CDR2 SYDVKM. Trimming shortened V by 5 bases and J by 2 bases, and 10 bases separated the two germline ends. CDR3 length: 14 amino acids. This CDR3 is CASSTAAAGNTIYF. The CDR3, as DNA: TGTGCCAGCAGTACAGCAGCTGCTGGAAACACCATATATTTT.

The V call is TRBV7-9, the J call TRBJ2-7; D perhaps matches TRBD2 (7 bases). Germline CDR1 and CDR2: SEHNR and FQNEAQ (reference sequence). The CDR3 sequence is 15 residues long. The V gene lost 1 base and the J gene lost 0 bases, with 10 bases spanning the gap. CDR3 sequence reads: CASSLVGGASYEQYF. The CDR3 nucleotides are TGTGCCAGCAGCTTAGTAGGGGGGGCCTCCTACGAGCAGTACTTC.

The V and J genes are TRBV11-2 and TRBJ1-5, with D perhaps matching TRBD1 (6 bases). Germline values: CDR1 SGHAT, CDR2 FQNNGV. V was cut by 4 bases and J by 9 bases, with 13 bases left in between. The CDR3 runs to 13 residues. CDR3 sequence reads: CASSSDSTLPQHF. CDR3 DNA: TGTGCCAGCAGCTCGGACAGTACGCTGCCCCAGCATTTT.

This clonotype was seen repeatedly, ten times or more. This chain uses TRBV4-1 with TRBJ1-3; D not certain. The V and J ends lost 1 base and 3 bases respectively, with 10 bases between them. The CDR3 has 15 residues. Germline CDR1 reads MGHRA; CDR2 reads YSYEKL. The CDR3 here is CASSQAGSVGNTIYF. CDR3 nucleotide sequence: TGCGCCAGCAGCCAAGCCGGGAGTGTTGGAAACACCATATATTTT.

This chain joins TRBV6-1 and TRBJ1-2; D is ambiguous. Germline-derived CDR1 and CDR2 are MNHNS and SASEGT. The CDR3 is 14 amino acids. Trimming took 2 bases from V and 4 from J, leaving 11 bases between them. The CDR3 DNA sequence: TGTGCCAGCAGTGAATATAGGGCGGTCTATGGCTACACCTTC. Amino acid sequence: CASSEYRAVYGYTF.